The 32 T cell receptor beta chains in this list originate from one sample, sequenced in a study of shared clonotypes between healthy human individuals. TCRdb's table, derived via immunoSEQ multiplex PCR, lists solely in-frame clones and lacks some. This table has about 1 million clones, 60% to 80% appearing once. The sequenced sample consisted of memory CD4+ T cells sorted from blood. Subset specified: CD45RA-negative fraction. The receptor source for this set is a man younger than 35 in good health.

The rearrangement links TRBV27 to TRBJ1-2; maybe TRBD1 (5 bases). This CDR3 has 13 residues. The germline V gene encodes CDR1 MNHEY and CDR2 SMNVEV (reference sequence). V was trimmed by 2 bases and J by 9 bases, leaving 13 bases between them. Here the CDR3 DNA reads TGTGCCAGCAGTTTACGTCTGGGGCGAAGCTACACCTTC. Translated, it gives CASSLRLGRSYTF.

V and J are TRBV6-1 and TRBJ2-3; TRBD1 is a possible D gene (6 bases). V was shortened by 2 bases and J by 6 bases, with 6 bases between the two germline ends. Germline V lookup: CDR1 MNHNS, CDR2 SASEGT. CDR3 length: 12 residues. The CDR3: CASSEQGDTQYF. In DNA form, the CDR3 reads TGTGCCAGCAGTGAACAGGGGGATACGCAGTATTTT.

The chain recombines TRBV5-1 with TRBJ1-2; 10 positions agree with TRBD1. CDR3 size: 13 residues. CDR1 and CDR2 from the germline V gene are SGHRS and YFSETQ. The J segment lost 7 bases and the V segment lost 2 bases, leaving 2 bases of the junction unmatched. CDR3 loop: CASSFDRGLGYTF. The CDR3 DNA is TGCGCCAGCAGCTTCGACAGGGGGCTTGGCTACACCTTC.

Comments on this clone: Other DNA sequences within the sample encode an identical CDR3. The CDR3 DNA sequence: TGTGCCAGCAGCTTAGCAGGGGGCAATCAGCCCCAGCATTTT. Protein product: CASSLAGGNQPQHF. V is TRBV11-2 and J is TRBJ1-5; a weak D match, TRBD1 (6 bases). CDR1 and CDR2 (germline): SGHAT, FQNNGV. CDR3 size: 14 residues. The V end lost 1 base, the J end lost 2 bases, and 6 bases lay between the germline ends.

This clone was recorded once. The chain links TRBV5-1 to TRBJ1-4; TRBD1 is a possible D gene (5 bases). The CDR3 covers 14 residues. Germline V gene sequence: CDR1 SGHRS, CDR2 YFSETQ. Trimming took off 1 base at V and 8 bases at J, with 12 bases between the two ends. The chain's CDR3 is CASSLSGMGEKLFF. DNA for the CDR3: TGCGCCAGCAGCTTGTCAGGGATGGGGGAAAAACTGTTTTTT.

The V and J genes are TRBV2 and TRBJ2-2, with D possibly called TRBD1 or TRBD2 (6 bases each). V was clipped by 6 bases and J by 2 bases, with 10 bases between them. Germline CDR1 SNHLY, CDR2 FYNNEI. This CDR3 has 14 residues. CDR3 residues: CASRGGSNTGELFF. In DNA, the CDR3 is TGTGCCAGCAGAGGGGGGAGCAACACCGGGGAGCTGTTTTTT.

The rearrangement links TRBV9 to TRBJ2-5; TRBD1 matches at 10 bases. This CDR3 is built from 16 residues. Germline values: CDR1 SGDLS, CDR2 YYNGEE. The V gene end was trimmed by 4 bases and the J gene end by 3 bases; junction bases not matched to a gene: 9. DNA for the CDR3: TGTGCCAGCAGCCGGATTACCGGGACAGGGGAAGAGACCCAGTACTTC. Amino acid sequence: CASSRITGTGEETQYF.

This chain uses TRBV7-2 with TRBJ2-1; 11 positions agree with TRBD2. The CDR3 length is 15 residues. Germline loops: CDR1 SGHTA, CDR2 FQGNSA. Trimming removed 2 bases from V and 7 bases from J; junction bases left unmatched: 4. The DNA for the CDR3 is TGTGCCAGCAGCTTAAGTAGCGGGAGGGTGAATGAGCAGTTCTTC. It codes for CASSLSSGRVNEQFF.

This clone has just a few counts. V usage is TRBV10-3 and J usage is TRBJ2-5; 10 positions match TRBD1. CDR3 length equals 15 residues. Per germline, CDR1 ENHRY and CDR2 SYGVKD. The J segment lost 2 bases and the V segment lost 6 bases, leaving 6 bases of the junction unmatched. CDR3 loop: CAIRRGGQGQETQYF. The CDR3 DNA reads as TGTGCCATCAGGAGGGGGGGACAGGGGCAAGAGACCCAGTACTTC.

A few counts support this clone. The V call is TRBV27, the J call TRBJ2-4; D is unresolved. The CDR3 is 15 amino acids. Trimming pared 2 bases from V and 3 bases from J, leaving 11 bases between. Germline assignment: CDR1 MNHEY and CDR2 SMNVEV (reference sequence). CDR3 loop: CASSLIPDSKNIQYF. CDR3 DNA sequence: TGTGCCAGCAGTTTAATACCCGATAGCAAAAACATTCAGTACTTC.

This clone was seen a few times. The V gene is TRBV18, the J gene TRBJ1-1; no clear D gene. Trimming removed 3 bases from V and 0 bases from J, with 8 bases in between. The CDR3 covers 14 residues. Germline CDR1 reads KGHSH; CDR2 reads LQKENI. CDR3 coding DNA: TGTGCCAGCTCACCGTCAGACCTGAACACTGAAGCTTTCTTT. As protein: CASSPSDLNTEAFF.

This clone was seen just once. The chain links TRBV7-9 to TRBJ2-1; 10 positions match TRBD1. CDR1 is SEHNR and CDR2 is FQNEAQ in the germline V gene (reference sequence). This CDR3 spans 15 amino acids. V lost 6 bases and J lost 4; bases outside the gene matches: 6. DNA for the CDR3: TGTGCCAGCAGTGGAGGACAGGGGGGATACAATGAGCAGTTCTTC. It translates to CASSGGQGGYNEQFF.

This clone was found once. This chain uses TRBV7-5 with TRBJ2-3; the table names TRBD1, a call not compared with the DNA. TRBV7-5 is a documented pseudogene. The CDR3 totals 15 residues. As DNA, the CDR3 is TGTGCCAGCAGCTTACATGGCCCTAGCACAGATACGCAGTATTTT. Translated, it gives CASSLHGPSTDTQYF.

This clone has only one observation. This chain links TRBV5-1 with TRBJ1-1; no clear D gene. V was clipped by 5 bases and J by 6 bases, with 20 bases between them. This CDR3 contains 15 residues. Germline assignment: CDR1 SGHRS and CDR2 YFSETQ. CDR3 bases: TGCGCCAGCAGGGCTCTTAATACACCGGGCGCTGAAGCTTTCTTT. Its translation: CASRALNTPGAEAFF.

This clone was seen only once. This chain links TRBV19 with TRBJ2-1, with 8 nucleotides matching TRBD1. J was trimmed by 4 bases and V by 5 bases; bases with no gene match: 7. The CDR3 length is 15 residues. Germline CDR1 and CDR2: LNHDA and SQIVND (reference sequence). The CDR3: CASSPQDRAYNEQFF. DNA of the CDR3: TGTGCCAGTAGTCCTCAGGACAGGGCTTACAATGAGCAGTTCTTC. The variable domain in full, completed from reference TRBV19 and TRBJ2-1, reads DGGITQSPKYLFRKEGQNVTLSCEQNLNHDAMYWYRQDPGQGLRLIYYSQIVNDFQKGDIAEGYSVSREKKESFPLTVTSAQKNPTAFYLCASSPQDRAYNEQFFGPGTRLTVL.

The genes are TRBV11-2 and TRBJ2-5, with D perhaps given as TRBD1 or TRBD2 (5 bases each). V lost 5 bases and J 5 bases, leaving 15 bases between the germline ends. The CDR3 runs 14 residues. CDR1 SGHAT and CDR2 FQNNGV come from the germline V gene. The CDR3 region has the DNA TGTGCCAGCAGCCTTGCTCATTGGGGGGAGACCCAGTACTTC. Residues: CASSLAHWGETQYF.

The gene calls are TRBV5-4 and TRBJ2-3, with D perhaps TRBD2 (7 bases). Germline CDR1 reads SGHNT; CDR2 reads YYREEE (reference sequence). V was shortened by 7 bases and J by 4 bases, with 13 bases between the two germline ends. The CDR3 is 13 amino acids. CDR3 sequence reads: CASARGASDTQYF. As DNA, the CDR3 is TGTGCCAGCGCCCGGGGGGCCTCAGATACGCAGTATTTT.

This clone was detected only once. This sequence joins TRBV7-2 and TRBJ2-7, with 7 positions matching TRBD2. The J segment lost 0 bases and the V segment lost 6 bases, leaving 14 bases of the junction unmatched. Germline V gene lookup returns CDR1 SGHTA and CDR2 FQGNSA. The CDR3 runs to 17 residues. CDR3 sequence reads: CASRGGVAGTNSYEQYF. The CDR3 DNA follows: TGTGCCAGCAGGGGTGGGGTAGCGGGCACTAACTCCTACGAGCAGTACTTC. Together with reference TRBV7-2 and TRBJ2-7, the CDR3 gives the full variable domain: GAGVSQSPSNKVTEKGKDVELRCDPISGHTALYWYRQSLGQGLEFLIYFQGNSAPDKSGLPSDRFSAERTGGSVSTLTIQRTQQEDSAVYLCASRGGVAGTNSYEQYFGPGTRLTVT.

This clone was recorded a few times. The chain uses TRBV29-1 and TRBJ1-6; no clear D gene. The CDR3 length is 13 residues. The germline V and J ends were trimmed by 6 bases and 8 bases, with 14 bases remaining between them. Per the germline V gene, CDR1 is SQVTM and CDR2 is ANQGSEA. The CDR3 reads CSVLRDWDSPLHF. CDR3 DNA: TGCAGCGTACTGCGGGATTGGGATTCACCCCTCCACTTT. The whole variable domain, filled in from reference TRBV29-1 and TRBJ1-6, reads SAVISQKPSRDICQRGTSLTIQCQVDSQVTMMFWYRQQPGQSLTLIATANQGSEATYESGFVIDKFPISRPNLTFSTLTVSNMSPEDSSIYLCSVLRDWDSPLHFGNGTRLTVT.

The V call is TRBV30, the J call TRBJ2-7; D is tentatively TRBD1 or TRBD2 (6 bases each). Germline V CDR1 and CDR2: GTSNPN, SVGIG (reference sequence). This CDR3 spans 14 amino acids. V was pared by 0 bases and J by 3 bases, with 12 bases between. Written as DNA, the CDR3 is TGTGCCTGGAGTGTAGGGGGGAATATCTACGAGCAGTACTTC. Protein: CAWSVGGNIYEQYF.

The chain combines TRBV29-1 with TRBJ2-5, with D perhaps assigned TRBD1 or TRBD2 (5 bases each). Per germline, CDR1 SQVTM and CDR2 ANQGSEA. Trimming cost V 7 bases and J 3 bases, with 12 bases left between them. The CDR3 loop spans 12 amino acids. This chain's CDR3 is CSGRGAKETQYF. The CDR3 DNA reads TGCAGCGGGAGAGGGGCCAAAGAGACCCAGTACTTC.

The chain is built from TRBV28 and TRBJ2-6; TRBD1 is a possible D gene (5 bases). The CDR3 is 16 residues long. Germline V gene data show CDR1 as MDHEN and CDR2 as SYDVKM. The germline V and J ends were trimmed by 5 bases and 2 bases, with 13 bases remaining between them. The CDR3 here is CASSTNPGTGANVLTF. CDR3 in DNA: TGTGCCAGCAGTACAAACCCAGGGACTGGGGCCAACGTCCTGACTTTC.

The table lists this clone with many counts. The gene calls are TRBV5-1 and TRBJ1-5; tentative D call: TRBD1 (6 bases). CDR1 and CDR2 from the germline V gene are SGHRS and YFSETQ. This CDR3 contains 16 residues. The V end was cut by 0 bases, the J end by 0 bases, with 10 bases between. The CDR3 spells CASSLDAGVSNQPQHF. CDR3 DNA sequence: TGCGCCAGCAGCTTGGATGCAGGGGTTAGCAATCAGCCCCAGCATTTT.

V is TRBV28 and J is TRBJ1-5; a weak D match, TRBD1 (5 bases). The V gene's germline CDR1 is MDHEN and CDR2 SYDVKM. This CDR3 region has 16 residues. V was pared by 6 bases and J by 5 bases, with 20 bases between. In DNA form, the CDR3 reads TGTGCCAGCAGATACCTGGGAACAGGTGCGCATCAGCCCCAGCATTTT. This sequence encodes CASRYLGTGAHQPQHF.

This clone has a handful of counts. The rearrangement links TRBV10-2 to TRBJ1-1; D not certain. Trimming stripped 8 bases from V and 8 bases from J, with 18 bases between. The CDR3 has 13 residues. The germline CDR1 and CDR2 sequences are WSHSY and SAAADI. The CDR3 DNA reads TGCGCCAGCGCTGATGATGCTGCTACAGAAGCTTTCTTT. Its translation: CASADDAATEAFF.

About this clone: Distinct nucleotide sequences in the sample also encode this CDR3. V usage is TRBV28 and J usage is TRBJ2-2; perhaps TRBD1 as D (7 bases). The germline V and J ends were trimmed by 6 bases and 0 bases, with 11 bases remaining between them. The CDR3 has 15 amino acids. Germline CDR1 MDHEN, CDR2 SYDVKM. The DNA of the CDR3 is TGTGCCAGCAGACGCGGGACAGCGAACACCGGGGAGCTGTTTTTT. This translates into CASRRGTANTGELFF.

This chain joins TRBV7-6 and TRBJ2-4; D call uncertain. V lost 4 bases and J lost 8, with 15 bases in between. The germline gives CDR1 SGHVS, CDR2 FNYEAQ. This CDR3 has 14 amino acids. DNA of the CDR3: TGTGCCAGCAGCTCCCGATTGGGAAGTGACATTCAGTACTTC. This translates into CASSSRLGSDIQYF.

V gene TRBV28 combines with J gene TRBJ1-3; the D is unclear. V was clipped by 7 bases and J by 0 bases, with 22 bases between them. Germline V gene sequence: CDR1 MDHEN, CDR2 SYDVKM. The CDR3 runs 18 residues. CDR3 sequence (DNA): TGTGCCAGCATGGCCCCGCGGCTCGGGGAGAGCTCTGGAAACACCATATATTTT. The encoded protein is CASMAPRLGESSGNTIYF.

This clone was recorded once. V usage is TRBV6-5 and J usage is TRBJ1-1; a weak D match, TRBD1 (6 bases). Germline V gene sequence: CDR1 MNHEY, CDR2 SVGAGI. The CDR3 runs 11 residues. Trimming pared 5 bases from V and 7 bases from J, leaving 8 bases between. CDR3 amino acids: CASSGGNEAFF. Here the CDR3 DNA reads TGTGCCAGCAGTGGGGGCAATGAAGCTTTCTTT.

V usage is TRBV7-9 and J usage is TRBJ2-5; D not certain. The J call is in doubt because the DNA end fits TRBJ2-7 better. The germline CDR1 and CDR2 sequences are SEHNR and FQNEAQ (reference sequence). CDR3 size: 15 residues. CDR3 in DNA: TGTGCCAGCAGCCACGCCCAATCAACGACCTACGAGCAGTACTTC. Translating it yields CASSHAQSTTYEQYF.

The chain has TRBV15 and TRBJ2-5; 7 bases match TRBD2. Germline V lookup: CDR1 LNHNV, CDR2 YYDKDF (reference sequence). With V trimmed by 3 bases and J by 4 bases, 20 bases remained unmatched. The CDR3 extends over 19 amino acids. The CDR3 region is CATSSGLVLGRRTGETQYF. The DNA of the CDR3 is TGTGCCACCAGCAGTGGACTCGTCCTCGGGAGGCGTACCGGAGAGACCCAGTACTTC.

Comments on this clone: A far larger clone is one base from this, pointing to a likely read error. The chain has TRBV5-1 and TRBJ2-1, with 7 bases aligning to TRBD2. Germline V CDR1 and CDR2: SGHRS, YFSETQ. There are 14 residues in the CDR3. The V gene end was trimmed by 1 base and the J gene end by 2 bases; junction bases not matched to a gene: 0. CDR3 protein: CASSLSGAYNEQFF. CDR3 in DNA: TGCGCCAGCAGCTTGAGCGGGGCCTACAATGAGCAGTTCTTC.